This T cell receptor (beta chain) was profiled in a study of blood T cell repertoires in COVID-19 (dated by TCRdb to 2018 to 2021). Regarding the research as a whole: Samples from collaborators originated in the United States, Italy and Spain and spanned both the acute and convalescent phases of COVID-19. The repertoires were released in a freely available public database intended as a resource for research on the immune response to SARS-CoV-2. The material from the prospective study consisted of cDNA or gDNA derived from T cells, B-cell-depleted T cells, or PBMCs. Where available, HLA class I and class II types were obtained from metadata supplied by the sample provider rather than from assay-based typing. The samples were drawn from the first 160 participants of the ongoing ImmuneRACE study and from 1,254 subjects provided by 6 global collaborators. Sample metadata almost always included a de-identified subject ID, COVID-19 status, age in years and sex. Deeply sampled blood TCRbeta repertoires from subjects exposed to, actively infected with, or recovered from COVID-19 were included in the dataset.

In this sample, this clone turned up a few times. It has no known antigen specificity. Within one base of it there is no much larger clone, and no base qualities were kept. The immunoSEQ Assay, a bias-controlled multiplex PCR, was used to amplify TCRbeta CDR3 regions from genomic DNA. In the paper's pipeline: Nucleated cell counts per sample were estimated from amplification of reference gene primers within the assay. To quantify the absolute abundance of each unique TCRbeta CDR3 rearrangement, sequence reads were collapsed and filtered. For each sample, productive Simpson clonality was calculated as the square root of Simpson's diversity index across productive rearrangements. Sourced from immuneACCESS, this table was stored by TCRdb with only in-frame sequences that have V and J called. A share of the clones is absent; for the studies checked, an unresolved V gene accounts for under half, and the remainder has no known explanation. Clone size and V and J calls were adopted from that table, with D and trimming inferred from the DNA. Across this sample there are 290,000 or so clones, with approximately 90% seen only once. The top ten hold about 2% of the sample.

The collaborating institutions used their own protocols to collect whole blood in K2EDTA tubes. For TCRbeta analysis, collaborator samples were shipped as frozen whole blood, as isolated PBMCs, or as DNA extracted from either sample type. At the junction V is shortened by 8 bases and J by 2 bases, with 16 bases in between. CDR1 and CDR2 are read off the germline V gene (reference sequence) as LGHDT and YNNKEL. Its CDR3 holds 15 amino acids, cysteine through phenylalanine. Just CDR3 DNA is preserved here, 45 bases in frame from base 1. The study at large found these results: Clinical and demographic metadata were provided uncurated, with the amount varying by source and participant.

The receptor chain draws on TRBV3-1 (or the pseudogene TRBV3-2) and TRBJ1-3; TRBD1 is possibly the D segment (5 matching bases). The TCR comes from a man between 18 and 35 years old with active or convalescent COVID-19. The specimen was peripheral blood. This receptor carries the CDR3 CASRKRAGTGNTIYF. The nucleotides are TGTGCCAGCCGCAAGCGGGCAGGGACTGGAAACACCATATATTTT.